This T cell receptor (beta chain) was observed in a study of CD8+CD57+ T cells in acquired aplastic anemia. Study context: CD4+ and CD8+ cells, once sorted, gave DNA averaging 3.2 ug.

This CDR3 contains 13 residues. Looked up from germline, CDR1 is SGHTS and CDR2 is YDEGEE. On this clonotype itself: The antigen is undetermined. An end of the junction does not agree with germline; a read error may underlie this.

TCR beta VDJ and CDR3 profiles were obtained from a genomic DNA template. TCRdb processed the reads anew with MiXCR; each CDR3 protein has one entry. The profile shows about half a million distinct CDR3 sequences, around a third of them singletons. Study findings and constraints: Patients and controls shared 25 to 30 CD8+ CDR3 sequences, which appeared highly expressed in patients and within their immunodominant clones. Between the patient and control groups, CD8+ Simpson's diversity did not differ significantly.

Whoever was chosen for sequencing had shown CD8+CD57+ cell expansion by flow cytometry. Sequencing was performed on sorted CD4+, CD8+, or CD8+CD57+ T cells (not recorded which) from PBMCs. This chain joins TRBV5-8 and TRBJ2-2; D gene ambiguous. The receptor comes from a human donor with aplastic anemia. CDR3 amino acids: CVSSLLVSGELFF. CDR3 sequence (DNA): TGTGTCAGCAGCTTGTTGGTTTCCGGGGAGCTGTTTTTT.